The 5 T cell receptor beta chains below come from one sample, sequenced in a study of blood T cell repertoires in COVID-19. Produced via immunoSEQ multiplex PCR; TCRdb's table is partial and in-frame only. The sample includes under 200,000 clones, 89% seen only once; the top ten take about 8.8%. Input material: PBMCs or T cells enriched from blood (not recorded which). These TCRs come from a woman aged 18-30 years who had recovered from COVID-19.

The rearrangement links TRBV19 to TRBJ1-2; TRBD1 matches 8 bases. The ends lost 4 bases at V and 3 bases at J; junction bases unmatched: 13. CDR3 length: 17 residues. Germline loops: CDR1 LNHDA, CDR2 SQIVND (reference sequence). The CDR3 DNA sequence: TGTGCCAGTAGTAGGGGGACAGGAAGGGATCGGGACTATGGCTACACCTTC. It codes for CASSRGTGRDRDYGYTF.

The CDR3 coding sequence is TGTGCCAGCAGCCAAGGTAGCTGGACTAGCGGGGGTTATGAGCAGTTCTTC. Protein: CASSQGSWTSGGYEQFF. The chain recombines TRBV3-1 (or the pseudogene TRBV3-2) with TRBJ2-1; TRBD2 matches 13 bases. Trimming removed 1 base from V and 8 bases from J; junction bases left unmatched: 8. CDR1 and CDR2 from the germline V gene are LGHDT and YNNKEL (reference sequence). The CDR3 has 17 residues.

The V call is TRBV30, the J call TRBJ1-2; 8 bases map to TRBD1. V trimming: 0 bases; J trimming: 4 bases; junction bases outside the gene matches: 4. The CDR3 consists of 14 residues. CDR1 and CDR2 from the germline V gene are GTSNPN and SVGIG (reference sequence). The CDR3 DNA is TGTGCCTGGAGTGTTAACAGGGGGTTCTATGGCTACACCTTC. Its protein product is CAWSVNRGFYGYTF.

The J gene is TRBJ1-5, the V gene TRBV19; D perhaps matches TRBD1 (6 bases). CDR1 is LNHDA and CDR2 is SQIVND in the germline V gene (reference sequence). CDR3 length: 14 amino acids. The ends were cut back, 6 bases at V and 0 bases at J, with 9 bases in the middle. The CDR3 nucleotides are TGTGCCAGTAGAAGGGGGTCTAGCAATCAGCCCCAGCATTTT. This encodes CASRRGSSNQPQHF.

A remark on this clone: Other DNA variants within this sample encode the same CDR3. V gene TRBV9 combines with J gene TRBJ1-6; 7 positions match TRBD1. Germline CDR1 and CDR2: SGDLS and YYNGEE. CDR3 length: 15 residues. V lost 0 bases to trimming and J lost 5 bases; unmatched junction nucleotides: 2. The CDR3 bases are TGTGCCAGCAGCGTAGGCGACAGGGATAATTCACCCCTCCACTTT. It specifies CASSVGDRDNSPLHF.